This TCR beta chain was retrieved from a study of blood T cells in healthy people across ages (dated by TCRdb to between 2014 and 2017). Broadly, across the study: Template switching captured roughly one uniquely barcoded TCR beta cDNA molecule per two T cells in model experiments. To avoid experimental bias, donors of different ages were randomly spread across the sequencing lanes. Age-related changes in TCR beta repertoire diversity were measured in the study by deep sequencing normalized with unique cDNA molecular identifiers. The donors were divided into four age groups: young (average around 17 years), middle-aged (about 40), aged (approximately 62) and long-lived (more than 75). Using the same blood draw, the study looked at two additional independent replicas of 1 million unique cDNA reads for two donors, one aged 18 to 29 and the other aged 80 or older. Study-wide conclusions, independent of this receptor: Estimates of total diversity from one million sequenced T cells were regarded as lower bounds and underestimates. Compared with the aged group, the long-lived group had more naive CD4+ T cells, fewer expanded clones and increased TCR diversity, suggesting age selection. Observed TCR beta diversity correlated strongly with the percentage of naive T cells measured by flow cytometry. As age increased, observed TCR beta diversity per million T cells dropped in a roughly linear way, and a significant reduction was already evident by age 40. The CMV infection status of donors was not known, potentially confounding age-related changes in expanded clonotypes. Because profiling used bulk unsorted PBMCs, naive and antigen-experienced compartments could not be compared conclusively.

This clonotype has ten or more counts. It lacks a known antigen. At one of its ends the junction is not consistent with the germline gene, which may arise from a read error. Receptors were amplified or captured by 5' RACE. TCRdb shows the sequencer as Illumina HiSeq 2500. The second PCR ran for roughly 7 to 11 cycles and used a J-beta primer mix along with a sample-barcoded 5' primer. Each TCR beta cDNA molecule received a unique molecular identifier from a template-switch 5' adaptor carrying 12 random nucleotides. Each sample yielded at least 2.5 million CDR3-containing paired-end reads. First-strand cDNA synthesis was performed from all RNA using the Mint cDNA synthesis kit, with priming by a TRBC-specific oligonucleotide. Following uracil-DNA glycosylase treatment, all cDNA underwent a first 18-cycle PCR with the universal primers M1SS and BC2_uni_R. As for how the authors treated the data: For normalization, 1 million high-quality reads, each with a distinct molecular identifier, were randomly selected from each sample. Instead of being binned into consensus sequences, reads that shared molecular identifiers were thrown out. MiTCR, with a Q25 quality threshold and the strictest error-elimination algorithm, was used for CDR3 identification, clonotype clustering and error correction. A nonparametric unseen species model using Euler transformation provided a lower-bound estimate of total TCR beta diversity. TCRdb reran the public reads through fastp at Q25 and MiXCR, keeping productive beta chains. Rows with a matching CDR3 protein are joined into one entry that keeps the most common DNA and genes. What appears here as the V and J calls and clone size reflects TCRdb's work, not the paper's. The sample table contains roughly 900,000 distinct CDR3 sequences; only one count was recorded for roughly 26% of them. Together, the top ten hold 15% to 20% of the sample.

For CDR1 and CDR2, the germline V gene lists LGHNA and YSLEER. From its cysteine to its phenylalanine, the CDR3 spans 13 amino acids. The kept DNA is CDR3 alone, 39 bases in frame from the first base. Systemically healthy Caucasian individuals from Russia, 39 in total and aged roughly 6 to 100 years, were included as donors. Each donor gave ten milliliters of peripheral blood, drawn into EDTA-treated Vacutainer tubes. Ficoll-Paque density-gradient centrifugation was used to isolate PBMCs, with at least 7 million per sample. Trizol reagent was used to extract total RNA from PBMCs, with at least 5.5 micrograms per sample. For every donor, an aliquot of PBMCs went through flow cytometry to measure the percentages of naive CD45RAhigh/CD27high T cells.

This receptor was obtained from a woman of 80 years or more in good health. The sample comprised blood. The V and J segments used are TRBV4-3 and TRBJ2-5; TRBD1 could be the D gene, as 7 bases match. For the CDR3, the sequence is CASSQGGQETQYF. The DNA is as follows: TGTGCCAGCAGTCAGGGGGGTCAAGAGACCCAGTACTTC.